These T cell receptor beta chains were read from a single sample in a study of blood T cell repertoires in COVID-19. The data were produced by immunoSEQ multiplex PCR, yet TCRdb's version contains in-frame clones alone and is incomplete. The sample yields roughly 340,000 clones, about 90% seen once. The sequencing input was peripheral blood. The receptors derive from a woman in her seventies with COVID-19, enrolled during active disease. CDR3s include the opening cysteine and the closing phenylalanine or tryptophan. The order of the fields is D gene, J gene, clone size, V gene, CDR3 protein, CDR3 DNA. A D gene is named only where the DNA matches it firmly. The size entry is marked missing in some rows and otherwise reads once, few, many or a size class.

TRBD2,TRBJ2-7,once,TRBV9,CASSPEGGALLEQYF,TGTGCCAGCAGCCCGGAGGGAGGGGCCCTCTTGGAGCAGTACTTC
TRBD1,TRBJ1-4,.,TRBV3-1/TRBV3-2,CASSQETGSNEKLFF,TGTGCCAGCAGCCAAGAGACAGGGTCGAATGAAAAACTGTTTTTT
TRBD1,TRBJ2-7,once,TRBV18,CASSPGQGDLGEQYF,TGTGCCAGCTCACCGGGACAGGGAGATTTGGGGGAGCAGTACTTC
TRBD1,TRBJ1-1,.,TRBV2,CASSEAGQGGTEAFF,TGTGCCAGCAGTGAAGCGGGGCAGGGGGGAACTGAAGCTTTCTTT
TRBD1,TRBJ1-3,.,TRBV5-6,CASSSGTALGSGNTIYF,TGTGCCAGCAGCTCGGGGACAGCACTCGGCTCTGGAAACACCATATATTTT
.,TRBJ1-1,.,TRBV7-9,CASSSRQTNTEAFF,TGTGCCAGCAGCTCTCGACAGACGAACACTGAAGCTTTCTTT
TRBD1,TRBJ2-3,many,TRBV10-3,CAISQGVSAGGDTQYF,TGTGCCATCAGTCAGGGGGTTAGCGCAGGGGGAGATACGCAGTATTTT
.,TRBJ2-1,.,TRBV6-4,CASTHQGKDEQFF,TGTGCCAGCACCCACCAGGGTAAAGATGAGCAGTTCTTC
.,TRBJ2-7,.,TRBV6-6,CAVQRGYEQYF,TGTGCCGTTCAACGGGGCTACGAGCAGTACTTC
.,TRBJ1-2,once,TRBV4-3,CASSQDSPNYGYTF,TGCGCCAGCAGCCAAGACAGTCCCAACTATGGCTACACCTTC
TRBD1,TRBJ1-5,.,TRBV7-6,CASSLDRGQGQPQHF,TGTGCCAGCAGCTTAGATAGGGGGCAGGGGCAGCCCCAGCATTTT
.,TRBJ1-2,.,TRBV25-1,CASSEYWNRPYYGYTF,TGTGCCAGCAGTGAATATTGGAACAGACCCTACTATGGCTACACCTTC
TRBD1,TRBJ1-4,.,TRBV9,CASSALEGQGEKLFF,TGTGCCAGCAGCGCCCTTGAGGGACAGGGGGAAAAACTGTTTTTT
.,TRBJ2-5,.,TRBV2,CASSEQGRGETQYF,TGTGCCAGCAGTGAACAGGGGCGAGGAGAGACCCAGTACTTC
.,TRBJ1-2,.,TRBV2,CASRRNEGLTRYGYTF,TGTGCCAGCAGGAGAAACGAGGGACTTACCCGTTATGGCTACACCTTC
TRBD2,TRBJ2-1,.,TRBV6-2/TRBV6-3,CASSYQITGGPNEQFF,TGTGCCAGCAGTTATCAAATAACGGGGGGGCCTAATGAGCAGTTCTTC
TRBD1,TRBJ2-5,once,TRBV7-2,CASSSGQGAQYF,TGTGCCAGCAGCTCAGGACAGGGAGCCCAGTACTTC
.,TRBJ2-3,.,TRBV20-1,CSASEGYTQYF,TGCAGTGCTAGCGAGGGTTATACGCAGTATTTT
.,TRBJ1-3,.,TRBV30,CAWRRSSGNTIYF,TGTGCCTGGAGAAGGAGCTCTGGAAACACCATATATTTT
.,TRBJ2-7,few,TRBV5-8,CASSDDSYEQYF,TGTGCCAGCAGCGATGACAGCTACGAGCAGTACTTC
TRBD1,TRBJ1-5,.,TRBV6-4,CASSDFPGQRSNQPQHF,TGTGCCAGCAGTGACTTCCCGGGACAGAGGAGCAATCAGCCCCAGCATTTT
.,TRBJ1-1,few,TRBV6-5,CASDIMNTEAFF,TGTGCCAGCGACATCATGAACACTGAAGCTTTCTTT
.,TRBJ1-1,.,TRBV15,CATSRDRGRAGEAFF,TGTGCCACCAGCAGAGATCGAGGCAGGGCTGGTGAAGCTTTCTTT
.,TRBJ2-3,.,TRBV28,CASSLKGLTSTDTQYF,TGTGCCAGCAGTTTGAAGGGACTCACTTCCACAGATACGCAGTATTTT
.,TRBJ2-5,.,TRBV5-1,CASSLLFQAAQETQYF,TGCGCCAGCAGCTTATTGTTTCAGGCAGCACAAGAGACCCAGTACTTC
.,TRBJ2-3,.,TRBV29-1,CSVYNTNTQYF,TGCAGCGTGTATAACACCAATACGCAGTATTTT
TRBD2,TRBJ2-5,.,TRBV7-8,CASLLAGALQDTQYF,TGTGCCAGCCTGCTAGCGGGGGCCCTCCAAGATACCCAGTACTTC
.,TRBJ2-2,.,TRBV28,CASSSPLSAGELFF,TGTGCCAGCAGTTCCCCTTTGTCTGCCGGGGAGCTGTTTTTT
.,TRBJ1-1,.,TRBV10-1,CASSENPGGGEAFF,TGCGCCAGCAGTGAGAATCCCGGGGGAGGGGAAGCTTTCTTT
TRBD1,TRBJ1-1,.,TRBV5-4,CASSPRTGGIFDTEAFF,TGTGCCAGCAGCCCCCGAACAGGGGGGATCTTTGACACTGAAGCTTTCTTT
.,TRBJ2-5,.,TRBV7-2,CASSLGGGQRETQYF,TGTGCCAGCAGCTTAGGTGGCGGACAAAGAGAGACCCAGTACTTC
TRBD1,TRBJ2-7,few,TRBV13,CASSPGQGQWNEQYF,TGTGCCAGCAGCCCTGGACAGGGCCAATGGAACGAGCAGTACTTC
TRBD1,TRBJ1-2,few,TRBV29-1,CSTGQGAGGYTF,TGCAGCACTGGACAGGGGGCAGGAGGCTACACCTTC
.,TRBJ2-5,.,TRBV7-9,CASSPSWSTVETQYF,TGTGCCAGCAGCCCCTCCTGGTCCACTGTGGAGACCCAGTACTTC
TRBD1,TRBJ1-4,few,TRBV5-8,CASSLRDRSNEKLFF,TGTGCCAGCAGCTTGCGGGACAGGTCCAATGAAAAACTGTTTTTT
.,TRBJ1-1,few,TRBV27,CASSLRRTENTEAFF,TGTGCCAGCAGTTTAAGAAGGACAGAGAACACTGAAGCTTTCTTT
.,TRBJ1-6,.,TRBV10-1,CASSEFGVNSPLHF,TGCGCCAGCAGTGAATTCGGGGTTAATTCACCCCTCCACTTT
TRBD1,TRBJ1-6,once,TRBV11-2,CASSSYRGDDSPLHF,TGTGCCAGCAGCTCCTACAGGGGCGATGATTCACCCCTCCACTTT
.,TRBJ2-2,.,TRBV7-9,CASGGFGGELFF,TGTGCCAGCGGAGGTTTCGGAGGGGAGCTGTTTTTT
TRBD1,TRBJ1-2,once,TRBV27,CASSSADRSLYGYTF,TGTGCCAGCAGTTCGGCGGACAGGTCCTTATATGGCTACACCTTC
.,TRBJ2-2,.,TRBV9,CASSVATGAELFF,TGTGCCAGCAGCGTAGCGACAGGTGCGGAGCTGTTTTTT